This T cell receptor beta chain was observed in a study of cytomegalovirus exposure and HLA in healthy donors. For the study at large: Genotyping showed 70% to 90% of over 350 donors falling in the Caucasian-associated ancestry cluster. General study points: It was confirmed in vitro that a few of the CMV-associated chains were specific for CMV antigens.

The CDR3 is 15 amino acids. Trimming took 2 bases from V and 0 from J, leaving 10 bases between them. Germline V gene lookup returns CDR1 GTSNPN and CDR2 SVGIG (reference sequence). To note about this clone: What it recognizes is unknown.

A multiplex PCR was run with 60 Vbeta primers and 13 Jbeta primers. Method: immunoSEQ multiplex PCR; TCRdb's copy keeps in-frame clones and lacks some. Of some 200,000 clones in the sample, 79% were seen once. The TCR sequence derives from a man in his fifties in good health and CMV-seronegative. Source material: PBMCs. The rearrangement links TRBV30 to TRBJ2-2; TRBD1 is a possible D gene (5 bases). The CDR3 bases are TGTGCCTGGAGTTCCCTGACAGCGAACACCGGGGAGCTGTTTTTT. It yields the protein CAWSSLTANTGELFF.